This T cell receptor beta chain originates from a study of blood T cells in healthy people across ages. Study outcomes and limitations: CMV status of donors was not determined, possibly confounding expanded clonotype changes. Per million T cells, TCR beta diversity dropped about linearly as age rose.

In the case of this clonotype: The antigen is unknown.

Germline loops: CDR1 PRHDT, CDR2 FYEKMQ (reference sequence). Trimming at V came to 6 bases and at J to 1 base, leaving 7 bases not matched to a gene. CDR3 length: 16 residues. PCR was performed a second time for about 7 to 12 cycles using a sample-barcoded 5' primer and a J-beta primer mix. TCRdb reanalysed the 5' RACE reads using MiXCR and keeps one entry per CDR3 protein. The sample carries 1.5 million to 2 million distinct CDR3 sequences, 49% recorded once. The sequenced material came from blood. The TCR was taken from a woman between 40 and 55 years old in good health. The chain recombines TRBV13 with TRBJ2-5; TRBD1 matches 11 bases. CDR3 bases: TGTGCCAGCAGTCGACGGGACAGGGGGACCCAAGAGACCCAGTACTTC. The encoded protein is CASSRRDRGTQETQYF.